A selection of T cell receptor beta chains follows, all from one sample in a study of response to subunit inactivated influenza vaccine. Each CDR3 protein is one row after TCRdb ran MiXCR on the RT-PCR reads. In the table there are roughly 500,000 distinct CDR3 sequences, about 15% of which are singletons. The sample was CD4+ T cells sorted from PBMCs, taken around 25 months after vaccination. The receptors were gathered from a man aged 50 to 69 who received an inactivated influenza vaccine. CDR3s leave out the opening cysteine and the closing phenylalanine or tryptophan. Each record gives: CDR3 length, V gene, CDR3 protein.

>12|TRBV29-1
SVGIRGDSTEAF
>14|TRBV20-1
SARDLLAGAGETQY
>12|TRBV12-3/TRBV12-4
ASTPGTGGAGTF
>11|TRBV18
ASSPPQANEQF
>14|TRBV12-3/TRBV12-4
ASSPRDRVEGETQY
>11|TRBV24-1
ATSDLQGGIQH
>18|TRBV25-1
ASSELRIPGRRSSYNEQF
>16|TRBV12-3/TRBV12-4
ASSFRLVAGNVRDEQF
>14|TRBV2
ASSEALGRGTDTQY
>13|TRBV27
ASSFTGGRTNEQF
>11|TRBV4-3
ASSLNPGAAQY
>12|TRBV12-3/TRBV12-4
ASSPDRGRGGYT
>15|TRBV6-1
ASWSDVGRASYNEQF
>9|TRBV20-1
SAHRGGFQY
>17|TRBV11-1
ASSLRFSGTRGSYNEQF
>13|TRBV20-1
SASQGQGAWETQY
>12|TRBV24-1
ATSPITNTGELF
>13|TRBV7-2
ASSLGGQNPYEQY
>13|TRBV6-2/TRBV6-3
ASSWGSQNTGELF
>12|TRBV5-1
ASSFDSFSYEQY
>13|TRBV5-1
ASSLEGQLYQPQH
>15|TRBV14
ASSKEVGSAYTDTQY
>14|TRBV7-2
ASSLIAGGPLNEQF
>13|TRBV9
ASSVESGSTYEQY
>15|TRBV30
AWTTPPKRGIQETQY
>11|TRBV20-1
SARGRVENIQY
>13|TRBV5-1
ASSLEVAGVGEQF
>14|TRBV9
ASSVGGGLAKNIQY
>12|TRBV20-1
SAREWAGGNEQF
>15|TRBV25-1
ASSEPTGTGVGNEQF
>13|TRBV20-1
SANSPGQGTTEAF
>10|TRBV29-1
SVEGYSRGQY
>13|TRBV11-2
ASSLLAGGPETQY
>14|TRBV6-1
ASSDGLAGDSYEQY
>15|TRBV4-2
ASSQAPWRTSYNEQF
>10|TRBV28
ASSSTRDEQY
>11|TRBV20-1
SAAPKYGNTIY
>16|TRBV6-1
ASSRAGGGFTDTGELF